Shown below are 29 T cell receptor beta chains from a single sample sequenced in a study of cytomegalovirus exposure and HLA in healthy donors. The primer mix had 60 Vbeta and 13 Jbeta primers. Method: immunoSEQ multiplex PCR; TCRdb's copy keeps in-frame clones and lacks some. Counted here are about 140,000 clones, roughly 74% occurring once; the ten biggest clones make up approximately 3.2%. The sample comprised PBMCs. These receptor sequences come from a man in his forties in good health and CMV-seronegative.

The chain couples TRBV7-8 to TRBJ2-3; maybe TRBD1 (6 bases). Germline values: CDR1 SGHVS, CDR2 FQNEAQ. The CDR3 contains 16 residues. The ends were cut back, 0 bases at V and 6 bases at J, with 16 bases in the middle. CDR3 loop: CASSLASNRRGDTQYF. The CDR3 DNA reads as TGTGCCAGCAGCTTAGCTTCCAACCGAAGGGGGGATACGCAGTATTTT.

This chain joins TRBV6-5 and TRBJ2-7; 7 bases fit TRBD1. J was trimmed by 11 bases and V by 4 bases; bases with no gene match: 5. CDR1 is MNHEY, CDR2 SVGAGI, per germline. This CDR3 spans 11 amino acids. The CDR3 here is CASSSTGVKYF. The CDR3 DNA reads TGTGCCAGCAGTTCAACAGGGGTCAAGTACTTC.

The chain uses TRBV25-1 and TRBJ2-5; D gene unclear. This CDR3 contains 12 residues. In germline, CDR1 is MGHDK, CDR2 SYGVNS. Trimming took 2 bases from V and 3 from J, leaving 4 bases between them. In DNA, the CDR3 is TGTGCCAGCAGTGAAACAGAAGAGACCCAGTACTTC. It translates to CASSETEETQYF.

The chain joins TRBV7-9 to TRBJ2-5; the D is unclear. Germline loops: CDR1 SEHNR, CDR2 FQNEAQ (reference sequence). This CDR3 contains 15 residues. The V gene lost 1 base and the J gene lost 4 bases, with 13 bases spanning the gap. The CDR3 DNA reads as TGTGCCAGCAGCTTAGTTCTGCGACTCTCAGAGACCCAGTACTTC. Translated, it gives CASSLVLRLSETQYF.

This clone was seen just once. This sequence joins TRBV29-1 and TRBJ2-7, with 7 bases aligning to TRBD1. Germline V gene sequence: CDR1 SQVTM, CDR2 ANQGSEA. The CDR3 is 13 amino acids. The V segment lost 4 bases and the J segment 4 bases; nucleotides outside the gene matches: 7. The CDR3 spells CSVVLTGSYEQYF. The CDR3 nucleotides read TGCAGCGTTGTCTTGACAGGGTCTTACGAGCAGTACTTC.

This chain joins TRBV10-2 and TRBJ2-7, with D maybe TRBD2 (7 bases). Germline CDR1 WSHSY, CDR2 SAAADI. Trimming took off 10 bases at V and 1 base at J, with 17 bases between the two ends. This CDR3 has 14 amino acids. The CDR3 DNA is TGCGCCACACGTGCGGAGGGGGGGTCCTACGAGCAGTACTTC. Amino acids: CATRAEGGSYEQYF.

The chain carries TRBV6-1 and TRBJ1-4, with D hard to call. Germline values: CDR1 MNHNS, CDR2 SASEGT. This CDR3 spans 15 amino acids. The V end lost 5 bases, the J end lost 7 bases, and 17 bases lay between the germline ends. The CDR3 coding sequence is TGTGCCAGCAGTCAGCAAATGGGAGGTCTTGAAAAACTGTTTTTT. Amino acids: CASSQQMGGLEKLFF.

The chain employs TRBV5-6 and TRBJ2-5; maybe TRBD1 (5 bases). Germline values: CDR1 SGHDT, CDR2 YYEEEE. The V end was cut by 4 bases, the J end by 7 bases, with 23 bases between. This CDR3 spans 16 amino acids. CDR3 loop: CASSPDPGNTRWTQYF. CDR3 DNA: TGTGCCAGCAGCCCGGACCCAGGGAACACAAGATGGACCCAGTACTTC. Drawing the rest from reference TRBV5-6 and TRBJ2-5, the complete variable domain is DAGVTQSPTHLIKTRGQQVTLRCSPKSGHDTVSWYQQALGQGPQFIFQYYEEEERQRGNFPDRFSGHQFPNYSSELNVNALLLGDSALYLCASSPDPGNTRWTQYFGPGTRLLVL.

The gene calls are TRBV27 and TRBJ1-4, with 8 bases identical to TRBD1. The CDR3 contains 15 residues. With V trimmed by 6 bases and J by 14 bases, 17 bases remained unmatched. Looked up from germline, CDR1 is MNHEY and CDR2 is SMNVEV (reference sequence). The CDR3 nucleotides read TGTGCCAGCAGCCCCCTTGGACAGGGTATCAATCGGCTGTTTTTT. Translating gives CASSPLGQGINRLFF.

The rearrangement joins TRBV5-6 to TRBJ1-6; 7 bases align to TRBD1. This CDR3 spans 15 amino acids. V dropped 4 bases and J dropped 3; count of bases not matched to a gene: 4. Germline CDR1 reads SGHDT; CDR2 reads YYEEEE. DNA of the CDR3: TGTGCCAGCAGCGGGGGACAGTACTATAATTCACCCCTCCACTTT. It specifies CASSGGQYYNSPLHF.

The chain carries TRBV28 and TRBJ2-1, with TRBD1 as a possible D gene (5 bases). The ends were cut back, 4 bases at V and 8 bases at J, with 9 bases in the middle. Germline V gene lookup returns CDR1 MDHEN and CDR2 SYDVKM. The CDR3 sequence is 12 residues long. The CDR3 DNA reads as TGTGCCAGCAGTTCCAGGGTGCATGAGCAGTTCTTC. Its protein is CASSSRVHEQFF. Together with reference TRBV28 and TRBJ2-1, the CDR3 gives the full variable domain: DVKVTQSSRYLVKRTGEKVFLECVQDMDHENMFWYRQDPGLGLRLIYFSYDVKMKEKGDIPEGYSVSREKKERFSLILESASTNQTSMYLCASSSRVHEQFFGPGTRLTVL.

This clone was seen just once. The genes are TRBV5-6 and TRBJ2-1; tentative D call: TRBD2 (6 bases). Looked up from germline, CDR1 is SGHDT and CDR2 is YYEEEE. The CDR3 extends over 14 amino acids. V gave up 0 bases and J gave up 5 bases, with 9 bases separating them. The DNA for the CDR3 is TGTGCCAGCAGCTTGGTCGTAGCGGACAATGAGCAGTTCTTC. This translates into CASSLVVADNEQFF.

This clone occurred a few times. The V and J genes are TRBV2 and TRBJ1-1; D might be TRBD1 (5 bases). V gave up 6 bases and J gave up 1 base, with 12 bases separating them. CDR1 is SNHLY, CDR2 FYNNEI, per germline. CDR3 length equals 14 residues. The CDR3 loop is CASRVAGQNTEAFF. DNA of the CDR3: TGTGCCAGCAGGGTCGCAGGACAGAACACTGAAGCTTTCTTT.

The chain joins TRBV9 to TRBJ1-5; D remains unclear. V lost 4 bases, J lost 1 base, and 12 bases lay in between. Germline V lookup: CDR1 SGDLS, CDR2 YYNGEE. This CDR3 comprises 15 residues. Here the CDR3 reads CASSPGFGSNQPQHF. The CDR3 DNA is TGTGCCAGCAGCCCGGGGTTTGGAAGCAATCAGCCCCAGCATTTT.

The rearrangement joins TRBV28 to TRBJ1-2; D is perhaps TRBD1 (6 bases). Germline V gene data show CDR1 as MDHEN and CDR2 as SYDVKM. V lost 5 bases to trimming and J lost 4 bases, with 17 bases between them. The CDR3 is 15 residues long. The CDR3 sequence: CASSPQGLSGYGYTF. CDR3 DNA sequence: TGTGCCAGCAGTCCTCAGGGGCTTTCCGGCTATGGCTACACCTTC.

The J gene is TRBJ2-7, the V gene TRBV27, with D possibly matching TRBD2 (5 bases). This CDR3 contains 15 residues. V was cut by 5 bases and J by 0 bases, with 14 bases left in between. Germline assignment: CDR1 MNHEY and CDR2 SMNVEV (reference sequence). The CDR3 bases are TGTGCCAGCAGTCCGCCGGGATCGAGCTCCTACGAGCAGTACTTC. Translating gives CASSPPGSSSYEQYF.

The chain joins TRBV5-4 to TRBJ2-1, with 13 bases aligning to TRBD2. CDR1 and CDR2 (germline): SGHNT, YYREEE (reference sequence). This CDR3 is 16 amino acids long. V shed 3 bases, J shed 4 bases, and the junction held 4 bases outside the gene matches. The CDR3: CASSSGLAGAYNEQFF. The CDR3 coding sequence is TGTGCCAGCAGCTCAGGACTAGCGGGGGCTTACAATGAGCAGTTCTTC.

This clone came up a few times. The chain is built from TRBV2 and TRBJ2-5; TRBD2 matches 11 bases. Germline trimming cut 3 bases from V and 5 bases from J; bases unmatched to any gene: 5. CDR3 size: 15 residues. Germline-derived CDR1 and CDR2 are SNHLY and FYNNEI. CDR3 residues: CASSEGLAGGETQYF. The DNA for the CDR3 is TGTGCCAGCAGTGAGGGCCTAGCGGGGGGTGAGACCCAGTACTTC.

V gene TRBV5-4 combines with J gene TRBJ2-1, with D perhaps TRBD2 (5 bases). The CDR3 covers 13 residues. Germline V CDR1 and CDR2: SGHNT, YYREEE (reference sequence). V gave up 3 bases and J gave up 8 bases, with 12 bases separating them. The chain's CDR3 is CASSSRTSDEQFF. Written as DNA, the CDR3 is TGTGCCAGCAGCTCCCGGACTTCTGATGAGCAGTTCTTC.

CDR3 in DNA: TGTGCCAGTAGTACCGACAGGAGTCAGCCCCAGCATTTT. It translates to CASSTDRSQPQHF. V is TRBV19 and J is TRBJ1-5, with TRBD1 as a possible D gene (6 bases). The CDR3 extends over 13 amino acids. Germline assignment: CDR1 LNHDA and CDR2 SQIVND (reference sequence). The V end lost 4 bases, the J end lost 6 bases, and 10 bases lay between the germline ends.

The chain joins TRBV11-1 to TRBJ2-7; maybe TRBD1 (5 bases). The V end lost 7 bases, the J end lost 0 bases, and 13 bases lay between the germline ends. Germline V CDR1 and CDR2: SGHAT, FQDESV (reference sequence). The CDR3 has 14 amino acids. Here the CDR3 DNA reads TGTGCCAGCAAAAAAGCAGGGATCTCCTACGAGCAGTACTTC. Encoded protein: CASKKAGISYEQYF.

The rearrangement uses TRBV9 and TRBJ1-1; 9 bases map to TRBD1. The germline gives CDR1 SGDLS, CDR2 YYNGEE. The CDR3 totals 16 residues. Trimming cost V 4 bases and J 7 bases; bases outside gene matches: 14. In nucleotides, the CDR3 is TGTGCCAGCAGCCTAGAAATGGGACAGGGAGGTCGTGAAGCTTTCTTT. This translates into CASSLEMGQGGREAFF.

Written as DNA, the CDR3 is TGCGCCAGCAGCCCTCACTCGCGCGGGAATCGCCTCACAGATACGCAGTATTTT. Residues: CASSPHSRGNRLTDTQYF. The chain recombines TRBV5-1 with TRBJ2-3, with a weak D call TRBD2 (6 bases). The CDR3 has 18 residues. V gave up 4 bases and J gave up 2 bases, with 23 bases separating them. The germline gives CDR1 SGHRS, CDR2 YFSETQ.

In its sample, this clone was seen a few times. CDR3 DNA: TGTGCCAGCAGTGACGATGGCCAGGGAAACATTCAGTACTTC. Its protein product is CASSDDGQGNIQYF. This rearrangement joins TRBV2 to TRBJ2-4; tentative D call: TRBD1 (5 bases). Between the trimmed V and J ends, which lost 3 bases and 6 bases, there was a span of 12 bases. From germline, CDR1 is SNHLY and CDR2 FYNNEI. This CDR3 has 14 residues.

The chain joins TRBV7-8 to TRBJ2-2, with D possibly being TRBD1 (5 bases). V dropped 7 bases and J dropped 1 base, with 10 bases sitting between them. CDR3 length equals 14 residues. Germline V gene data show CDR1 as SGHVS and CDR2 as FQNEAQ. CDR3 amino acids: CASTQGWNTGELFF. The CDR3 DNA is TGTGCCAGCACCCAGGGTTGGAACACCGGGGAGCTGTTTTTT.

The table lists this clone with a few counts. V gene TRBV5-4 combines with J gene TRBJ1-5; D uncertain. This CDR3 region has 16 residues. Trimming took off 5 bases at V and 4 bases at J, with 19 bases between the two ends. Germline values: CDR1 SGHNT, CDR2 YYREEE (reference sequence). The CDR3, as DNA: TGTGCCAGCAGTCCGACACCTACAGCTGTTAATCAGCCCCAGCATTTT. Protein sequence: CASSPTPTAVNQPQHF.

V usage is TRBV28 and J usage is TRBJ2-1; 13 bases map to TRBD2. V lost 1 base to trimming and J lost 8 bases; unmatched junction nucleotides: 8. The CDR3 extends over 17 amino acids. Germline CDR1 reads MDHEN; CDR2 reads SYDVKM. Here the CDR3 DNA reads TGTGCCAGCAGTTTATTCCGAGGGACTAGCGGGGCCTATGAGCAGTTCTTC. Encoded protein: CASSLFRGTSGAYEQFF.

V and J are TRBV27 and TRBJ2-1; 7 nucleotides line up with TRBD1. This CDR3 has 18 amino acids. The V and J ends lost 5 bases and 0 bases, in that order; junction bases with no gene match: 13. Per the germline V gene, CDR1 is MNHEY and CDR2 is SMNVEV (reference sequence). This chain's CDR3 is CASSPQGVGPYSYNEQFF. DNA for the CDR3: TGTGCCAGCAGTCCCCAGGGGGTGGGGCCCTACTCCTACAATGAGCAGTTCTTC.

This clone occurred once. The rearrangement joins TRBV7-9 to TRBJ2-3; D may be TRBD1 (6 bases). Per the germline V gene, CDR1 is SEHNR and CDR2 is FQNEAQ (reference sequence). The CDR3 loop spans 15 amino acids. The ends were cut back, 2 bases at V and 6 bases at J, with 15 bases in the middle. Written as DNA, the CDR3 is TGTGCCAGCAGCTTAAACTCCCAGGGGTCGGATACGCAGTATTTT. Translating it yields CASSLNSQGSDTQYF. The whole variable domain, remainder taken from reference TRBV7-9 and TRBJ2-3, is DTGVSQNPRHKITKRGQNVTFRCDPISEHNRLYWYRQTLGQGPEFLTYFQNEAQLEKSRLLSDRFSAERPKGSFSTLEIQRTEQGDSAMYLCASSLNSQGSDTQYFGPGTRLTVL.